These T cell receptor beta chains were read from a single sample in a study of T cells in localized non-small cell lung cancer. The data were produced by immunoSEQ multiplex PCR, yet TCRdb's version contains in-frame clones alone and is incomplete. The data show tens of thousands of clones, with over 80% seen just once and about 17% held by the top ten. Sequenced here: peripheral blood mononuclear cells, sampled before any cancer treatment. These receptors all stem from a man aged 40 to 75 with stage III lung adenocarcinoma. CDR3s include the opening cysteine and the closing phenylalanine or tryptophan. The order of the fields is J gene, V gene, D gene, clone size, CDR3 length, CDR3 protein, CDR3 DNA. A D gene is named only where the DNA matches it firmly. Clone size is not always given. Where it is, it says once, few, many or a class for expanded clones.

>TRBJ1-2|TRBV30|.|.|12
CAWSVRDGAYTF
TGTGCCTGGAGTGTACGGGACGGAGCCTACACCTTC
>TRBJ2-1|TRBV7-3|.|.|15
CASSLMSSSYNEQFF
TGTGCCAGCAGCTTAATGTCTAGCTCCTACAATGAGCAGTTCTTC
>TRBJ1-1|TRBV10-3|TRBD1|.|15
CAINQPGQGNTEAFF
TGTGCCATCAATCAGCCGGGACAGGGGAACACTGAAGCTTTCTTT
>TRBJ1-6|TRBV13|TRBD1|few|14
CASSWDRGNSPLHF
TGTGCCAGCAGCTGGGACAGGGGGAATTCACCCCTCCACTTT
>TRBJ2-5|TRBV27|.|.|16
CASSLYGLSEQETQYF
TGTGCCAGCAGTTTATACGGCCTATCTGAACAAGAGACCCAGTACTTC
>TRBJ2-7|TRBV6-1|TRBD1|.|14
CASSRDRLSYEQYF
TGTGCCAGCAGTCGGGACAGACTCTCCTACGAGCAGTACTTC
>TRBJ2-7|TRBV7-6|TRBD2|.|14
CASSSGGSSYEQYF
TGTGCCAGCAGCTCGGGGGGAAGCTCCTACGAGCAGTACTTC
>TRBJ2-7|TRBV27|.|.|17
CASSSQYPVLQSYEQYF
TGTGCCAGCAGTAGTCAGTACCCGGTCCTACAATCGTACGAGCAGTACTTC
>TRBJ1-1|TRBV14|TRBD1|.|15
CASSRTGQPNTEAFF
TGTGCCAGCAGCCGGACGGGACAGCCGAACACTGAAGCTTTCTTT
>TRBJ1-2|TRBV6-1|.|once|13
CASSETGGSGYTF
TGTGCCAGCAGTGAAACAGGAGGGAGTGGCTACACCTTC
>TRBJ2-3|TRBV5-4|TRBD1|.|15
CASSDPTGVGDTQYF
TGTGCCAGCAGCGACCCGACAGGGGTGGGAGATACGCAGTATTTT
>TRBJ1-5|TRBV28|.|.|15
CASTLVTDSNQPQHF
TGTGCCAGCACCTTAGTCACCGATAGCAATCAGCCCCAGCATTTT
>TRBJ2-1|TRBV7-6|TRBD2|.|15
CASSRGGDPLNEQFF
TGTGCCAGCAGCCGGGGGGGGGACCCCCTCAATGAGCAGTTCTTC
>TRBJ1-2|TRBV15|.|.|12
CATSSTGFGYTF
TGTGCCACCAGCAGCACAGGTTTCGGCTACACCTTC
>TRBJ2-1|TRBV7-9|.|.|12
CASSPPRGLQFF
TGTGCCAGCAGCCCTCCCCGGGGGTTGCAGTTCTTC
>TRBJ2-6|TRBV5-1|.|few|14
CASSLDGRRGVLTF
TGCGCCAGCAGCTTGGACGGGCGCCGGGGCGTCCTGACTTTC
>TRBJ1-1|TRBV6-1|.|.|12
CASSGDYTEAFF
TGTGCCAGCAGTGGGGACTACACTGAAGCTTTCTTT
>TRBJ2-7|TRBV4-2|.|.|17
CASSQAKGQYTPYEQYF
TGTGCCAGCAGCCAGGCTAAAGGACAGTACACCCCCTACGAGCAGTACTTC
>TRBJ1-4|TRBV4-2|.|.|16
CASSQDSDSLNEKLFF
TGTGCCAGCAGCCAAGACTCGGACAGTCTTAATGAAAAACTGTTTTTT
>TRBJ2-3|TRBV4-2|TRBD1|.|15
CASSQGSQGADTQYF
TGTGCCAGCAGCCAGGGTAGTCAGGGGGCAGATACGCAGTATTTT
>TRBJ2-7|TRBV5-5|.|.|15
CASSLEGGGRAEQYF
TGTGCCAGCAGCTTGGAGGGCGGGGGCCGGGCCGAGCAGTACTTC
>TRBJ2-1|TRBV19|TRBD1|.|16
CASSIRDRGPRNEQFF
TGTGCCAGTAGTATCCGGGACAGGGGGCCGAGGAATGAGCAGTTCTTC
>TRBJ2-1|TRBV18|TRBD1|.|18
CASSPRQGMALGYNEQFF
TGTGCCAGCTCACCGCGACAGGGGATGGCCCTAGGGTACAATGAGCAGTTCTTC
>TRBJ2-3|TRBV12-5|TRBD2|.|14
CASAIAGYTDTQYF
TGTGCTAGTGCCATAGCGGGTTACACAGATACGCAGTATTTT
>TRBJ2-5|TRBV9|.|.|15
CASSVAGTTEETQYF
TGTGCCAGCAGCGTAGCTGGAACCACAGAAGAGACCCAGTACTTC
>TRBJ2-3|TRBV19|.|.|14
CASSKFSGADTQYF
TGTGCCAGTAGTAAATTCTCAGGCGCAGATACGCAGTATTTT
>TRBJ2-3|TRBV9|TRBD2|.|13
CASTSGSTDTQYF
TGTGCCAGCACTAGCGGGAGCACAGATACGCAGTATTTT
>TRBJ2-1|TRBV7-9|.|.|17
CASSLNSASRGRDEQFF
TGTGCCAGCAGCTTAAATTCGGCGAGCCGGGGTCGGGATGAGCAGTTCTTC
>TRBJ2-7|TRBV11-1|.|.|13
CASSDGQPYEQYF
TGTGCCAGCAGTGACGGACAGCCCTACGAGCAGTACTTC
>TRBJ2-5|TRBV7-2|TRBD1|once|13
CASSPRTGETQYF
TGTGCCAGCAGCCCAAGGACAGGGGAAACCCAGTACTTC
>TRBJ2-7|TRBV25-1|TRBD1|.|15
CASSDRQGLGYEQYF
TGTGCCAGCAGTGACCGACAGGGCTTGGGCTACGAGCAGTACTTC
>TRBJ1-2|TRBV19|.|.|13
CASSMAGEVGYTF
TGTGCCAGTAGTATGGCAGGGGAGGTTGGCTACACCTTC
>TRBJ1-5|TRBV6-1|.|once|16
CASSEAWAGSNQPQHF
TGTGCCAGCAGTGAAGCATGGGCGGGGAGCAATCAGCCCCAGCATTTT
>TRBJ2-3|TRBV7-9|.|.|12
CGTFTGTDTQYF
TGTGGGACGTTCACTGGCACAGATACGCAGTATTTT
>TRBJ2-7|TRBV29-1|TRBD1|once|13
CSASDRGLDEQYF
TGCAGCGCAAGCGACAGGGGGCTTGACGAGCAGTACTTC
>TRBJ2-7|TRBV13|.|.|14
CASSPRTVSYEQYF
TGTGCCAGCAGCCCGAGGACAGTCTCCTACGAGCAGTACTTC
>TRBJ1-2|TRBV18|TRBD1|.|17
CASSPLDRGHEDYGYTF
TGTGCCAGCTCACCCTTGGACAGGGGCCATGAAGACTATGGCTACACCTTC
>TRBJ1-5|TRBV6-1|.|.|15
CASSTTDSYSQPQHF
TGTGCCAGCAGTACTACGGACAGTTATAGTCAGCCCCAGCATTTT
>TRBJ2-7|TRBV15|.|.|14
CATSRREATYEQYF
TGTGCCACCAGCAGACGGGAAGCAACCTACGAGCAGTACTTC
>TRBJ2-2|TRBV29-1|.|.|11
CSVGDTGELFF
TGCAGCGTTGGGGACACCGGGGAGCTGTTTTTT
>TRBJ1-3|TRBV5-4|.|few|15
CASSLGGAASYTIYF
TGTGCCAGCAGCTTGGGGGGCGCAGCGAGCTACACCATATATTTT
>TRBJ2-3|TRBV7-3|.|few|14
CASSPLGSTDTQYF
TGTGCCAGCAGCCCCCTGGGGAGTACAGATACGCAGTATTTT
>TRBJ1-1|TRBV9|.|.|16
CASSVEGGFMNTEAFF
TGTGCCAGCAGCGTAGAGGGTGGCTTCATGAACACTGAAGCTTTCTTT
>TRBJ1-1|TRBV6-5|.|.|15
CASSYASGANTEAFF
TGTGCCAGCAGTTACGCATCCGGTGCGAACACTGAAGCTTTCTTT
>TRBJ1-2|TRBV5-6|.|.|17
CASSPYDSVAPYYGYTF
TGTGCCAGCAGCCCCTACGACAGCGTTGCTCCTTACTATGGCTACACCTTC
>TRBJ2-2|TRBV19|TRBD1|.|13
CASSQQGAGELFF
TGTGCCAGTTCCCAACAGGGGGCCGGGGAGCTGTTTTTT
>TRBJ1-3|TRBV5-1|.|.|15
CASRTGGSSGNTIYF
TGCGCCAGCAGGACAGGAGGTTCCTCTGGAAACACCATATATTTT
>TRBJ1-4|TRBV10-3|.|.|14
CASRGQGRFEKLFF
TGTGCCAGCAGAGGGCAGGGGAGATTTGAAAAACTGTTTTTT
>TRBJ2-1|TRBV6-5|.|once|15
CASSYQRDTYNEQFF
TGTGCCAGCAGTTATCAGCGGGACACCTACAATGAGCAGTTCTTC
>TRBJ1-5|TRBV13|.|few|12
CASSLGYQPQHF
TGTGCCAGCAGCTTAGGGTATCAGCCCCAGCATTTT
>TRBJ2-2|TRBV7-8|TRBD1|.|15
CASSSQGAGTGELFF
TGTGCCAGCAGCTCGCAGGGGGCAGGCACCGGGGAGCTGTTTTTT